This T cell receptor beta chain appears in the sequencing data of a study of blood T cell repertoires in COVID-19. At the level of the study: Sample material is recorded as cDNA or gDNA derived from T cells, B-cell-depleted T cells, or PBMCs.

Per the original methods: Reference gene primers were amplified, and this amplification served to estimate nucleated cell counts. The protocol was immunoSEQ multiplex PCR, while the TCRdb copy is restricted to in-frame clones and leaves out a portion. For V, J and clone size, that table is used; D and trimming come from the DNA. The profile shows approximately 27,000 clones, 70% to 90% of them singletons. The germline V gene encodes CDR1 MNHEY and CDR2 SMNVEV (reference sequence). The length of the CDR3 is 15 residues. Trimming took off 0 bases at V and 0 bases at J, with 5 bases between the two ends.

This clonotype was obtained from a man in his 70s with acute or convalescent COVID-19. Material for sequencing was peripheral blood. The genes are TRBV27 and TRBJ1-4, with D uncertain. The chain's CDR3 is CASSLSHPTNEKLFF. DNA of the CDR3: TGTGCCAGCAGTTTATCACATCCAACTAATGAAAAACTGTTTTTT.